The 18 T cell receptor beta chains reported below all come from one sample, sequenced in a study of neurological immune-mediated disorders. A single record per CDR3 protein comes from TCRdb applying MiXCR to the 5' RACE reads. The sample contains around 30,000 distinct CDR3 sequences, 12% of which appear only once. The sample consisted of PBMCs. The receptors were sampled from a man in his 60s in good health.

This clonotype was picked up many times. Here the CDR3 reads CSARERAAGELFF. The CDR3 region has the DNA TGCAGTGCTAGAGAAAGGGCTGCCGGGGAGCTGTTTTTT. The chain couples TRBV20-1 to TRBJ2-2; D call uncertain. The CDR3 length is 13 residues. V lost 0 bases and J lost 6, with 8 bases in between. In germline, CDR1 is DFQATT, CDR2 SNEGSKA (reference sequence).

This clonotype was observed many times. V usage is TRBV20-1 and J usage is TRBJ2-7, with D unclear. V lost 5 bases to trimming and J lost 1 base, with 21 bases between them. CDR3 size: 16 residues. Germline CDR1 and CDR2: DFQATT and SNEGSKA (reference sequence). DNA for the CDR3: TGCAGTGCTCGCAAAGGCATCAGCGTACAATCCTACGAGCAGTACTTC. It codes for CSARKGISVQSYEQYF.

Comment on this clonotype: A much larger clone sits a single nucleotide away, making a read error possible. The CDR3 here is CASSPRCPNTEAFF. In DNA form, the CDR3 reads TGTGCCAGCAGTCCGCGCTGTCCAAACACTGAAGCTTTCTTT. The rearrangement joins TRBV12-3 or TRBV12-4 to TRBJ1-1; D remains unclear. The CDR3 runs 14 residues. V shed 5 bases and J shed 2 bases, with 12 bases lying between them.

In this sample, this clonotype turned up many times. V usage is TRBV5-1 and J usage is TRBJ2-3; D unresolved. V lost 7 bases to trimming and J lost 5 bases, with 17 bases between them. CDR3 length: 14 residues. In germline, CDR1 is SGHRS, CDR2 YFSETQ. The CDR3, as DNA: TGCGCCAGCGAGGCGGATCCAGGTGGAGATACGCAGTATTTT. It is translated as CASEADPGGDTQYF.

This clonotype counts as medium-sized (0.01 to 0.1%). This chain joins TRBV5-1 and TRBJ2-1; D perhaps matches TRBD1 (7 bases). V was cut by 4 bases and J by 8 bases, with 25 bases left in between. This CDR3 is built from 17 residues. Germline V CDR1 and CDR2: SGHRS, YFSETQ. As DNA, the CDR3 is TGCGCCAGCAGCATGGGGTTAAGGACAGGAGGAGGGGATGAGCAGTTCTTC. This gives the protein CASSMGLRTGGGDEQFF.

This clonotype was seen many times. The V and J genes are TRBV10-2 and TRBJ2-2, with 10 positions matching TRBD1. J lost 3 bases, V lost 6 bases, and 1 base had no gene match. Germline V CDR1 and CDR2: WSHSY, SAAADI. The CDR3 sequence is 14 residues long. CDR3 nucleotide sequence: TGCGCCAGCAGAGGACAGGGGGACACCGGGGAGCTGTTTTTT. This codes for CASRGQGDTGELFF.

The sample holds many counts of this clonotype. The chain recombines TRBV7-2 with TRBJ2-3, with unresolved D. This CDR3 is built from 13 residues. Trimming shortened V by 3 bases and J by 6 bases, and 10 bases separated the two germline ends. The germline V gene has CDR1 SGHTA and CDR2 FQGNSA. Here the CDR3 reads CASSFVATDTQYF. CDR3 in DNA: TGTGCCAGCAGCTTTGTTGCGACGGATACGCAGTATTTT.

This clonotype has ten or more counts. The genes are TRBV4-2 and TRBJ2-7, with TRBD2 identical over 12 bases. The V gene end was trimmed by 2 bases and the J gene end by 0 bases; junction bases not matched to a gene: 2. The V gene's germline CDR1 is LGHNA and CDR2 YNFKEQ. The CDR3 is 16 residues long. The CDR3 loop reads CASSQLAGGNSYEQYF. The CDR3 DNA sequence: TGTGCCAGCAGCCAACTAGCGGGGGGGAACTCCTACGAGCAGTACTTC.

This clonotype was detected many times. V is TRBV5-6 and J is TRBJ1-3, with a tentative D call TRBD1 (5 bases). This CDR3 contains 15 residues. Per germline, CDR1 SGHDT and CDR2 YYEEEE. The V end was cut by 2 bases, the J end by 0 bases, with 9 bases between. CDR3 bases: TGTGCCAGCAGCTTCGACAGATACTCTGGAAACACCATATATTTT. It yields the protein CASSFDRYSGNTIYF.

This clonotype has at least ten counts. The rearrangement links TRBV10-1 to TRBJ2-5, with D tentatively TRBD2 (5 bases). The CDR3 contains 13 residues. The V gene's germline CDR1 is WNHNN and CDR2 SYGVQD (reference sequence). Trimming took 4 bases from V and 7 from J, leaving 13 bases between them. The chain's CDR3 is CASSVGRAGTQYF. The DNA for the CDR3 is TGCGCCAGCAGTGTAGGACGGGCGGGGACCCAGTACTTC.

By its share, this clonotype is medium-sized (0.01 to 0.1%). The chain links TRBV5-1 to TRBJ2-4; 8 nucleotides agree with TRBD2. The germline gives CDR1 SGHRS, CDR2 YFSETQ. The junction had 13 bases not matched to a gene; V was cut back by 4 bases and J by 1 base. This CDR3 has 18 amino acids. The DNA for the CDR3 is TGCGCCAGCAGCCTAAAGTACGGGGGGGTGAACGCCAAAAACATTCAGTACTTC. Amino acids: CASSLKYGGVNAKNIQYF.

This clonotype was seen many times. The chain uses TRBV20-1 and TRBJ1-5; maybe TRBD1 (5 bases). Germline values: CDR1 DFQATT, CDR2 SNEGSKA (reference sequence). CDR3 length: 15 amino acids. Deletions cut 1 base from V and 4 bases from J, with 14 bases between. The CDR3 nucleotides are TGCAGTGCTAGAGTGTCAGGGTTAAGGAATCAGCCCCAGCATTTT. This codes for CSARVSGLRNQPQHF.

The J gene is TRBJ1-6, the V gene TRBV10-2; tentatively, D is TRBD1 (6 bases). This CDR3 has 14 residues. The V gene lost 2 bases and the J gene lost 7 bases, with 9 bases spanning the gap. Germline V gene sequence: CDR1 WSHSY, CDR2 SAAADI. CDR3 in amino acids: CASSEARGNSPLHF. CDR3 sequence (DNA): TGCGCCAGCAGTGAGGCCAGGGGCAATTCACCCCTCCACTTT.

This clonotype was detected many times. This chain joins TRBV20-1 and TRBJ2-1; 8 nucleotides match TRBD2. Trimming cost V 7 bases and J 4 bases; bases outside gene matches: 6. CDR3 length: 13 amino acids. The germline CDR1 and CDR2 sequences are DFQATT and SNEGSKA (reference sequence). CDR3 coding DNA: TGCAGTGTTAGGACTAGCATTTACAATGAGCAGTTCTTC. Protein: CSVRTSIYNEQFF.

As to this clonotype: A single base separates this from a much larger clone, so it may be a read error. V gene TRBV12-3 or TRBV12-4 combines with J gene TRBJ1-3; D is undetermined. The CDR3 has 14 amino acids. The CDR3 loop reads CVSSLRPSGNTIYF. The CDR3 DNA sequence: TGTGTCAGCTCCTTACGGCCTTCTGGAAACACCATATATTTT.

The chain has TRBV20-1 and TRBJ2-1, with 8 bases lining up with TRBD2. The CDR3 is made up of 17 amino acids. Germline values: CDR1 DFQATT, CDR2 SNEGSKA (reference sequence). The V segment lost 3 bases and the J segment 3 bases; nucleotides outside the gene matches: 13. CDR3 in amino acids: CSASPLLWREVYNEQFF. Written as DNA, the CDR3 is TGCAGTGCTAGCCCCCTATTATGGCGGGAGGTCTACAATGAGCAGTTCTTC.

This clonotype was seen at least ten times. The chain employs TRBV7-9 and TRBJ2-5; D gene ambiguous. Germline CDR1 is SEHNR and CDR2 is FQNEAQ (reference sequence). CDR3 length equals 16 residues. The V end lost 5 bases, the J end lost 2 bases, and 18 bases lay between the germline ends. The CDR3 coding sequence is TGTGCCAGCAGCCCCATTGGAGCGTCAGTACAAGAGACCCAGTACTTC. This translates into CASSPIGASVQETQYF.

This clonotype has ten or more counts. The gene calls are TRBV6-1 and TRBJ1-5; no definite D call. This CDR3 comprises 16 residues. Germline V gene lookup returns CDR1 MNHNS and CDR2 SASEGT. Trimming stripped 4 bases from V and 4 bases from J, with 17 bases between. DNA of the CDR3: TGTGCCAGCAGTGTTAGATTTCCAGCTAATAATCAGCCCCAGCATTTT. It specifies CASSVRFPANNQPQHF.